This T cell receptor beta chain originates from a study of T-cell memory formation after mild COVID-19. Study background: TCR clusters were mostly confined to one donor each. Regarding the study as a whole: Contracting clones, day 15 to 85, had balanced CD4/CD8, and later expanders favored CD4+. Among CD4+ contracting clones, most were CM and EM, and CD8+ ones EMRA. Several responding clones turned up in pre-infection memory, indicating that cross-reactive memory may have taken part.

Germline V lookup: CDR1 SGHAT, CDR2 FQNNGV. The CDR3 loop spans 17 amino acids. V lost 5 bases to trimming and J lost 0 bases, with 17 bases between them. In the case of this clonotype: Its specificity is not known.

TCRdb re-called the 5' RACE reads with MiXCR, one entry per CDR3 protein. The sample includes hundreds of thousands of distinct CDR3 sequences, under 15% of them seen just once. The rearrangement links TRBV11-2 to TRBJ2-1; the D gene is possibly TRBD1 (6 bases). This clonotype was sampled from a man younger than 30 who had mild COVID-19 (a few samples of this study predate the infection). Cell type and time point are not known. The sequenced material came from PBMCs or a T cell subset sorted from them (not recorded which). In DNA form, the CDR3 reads TGTGCCAGCAGCCCCCCCGCCGTGGGGGCCTCCTACAATGAGCAGTTCTTC. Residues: CASSPPAVGASYNEQFF.